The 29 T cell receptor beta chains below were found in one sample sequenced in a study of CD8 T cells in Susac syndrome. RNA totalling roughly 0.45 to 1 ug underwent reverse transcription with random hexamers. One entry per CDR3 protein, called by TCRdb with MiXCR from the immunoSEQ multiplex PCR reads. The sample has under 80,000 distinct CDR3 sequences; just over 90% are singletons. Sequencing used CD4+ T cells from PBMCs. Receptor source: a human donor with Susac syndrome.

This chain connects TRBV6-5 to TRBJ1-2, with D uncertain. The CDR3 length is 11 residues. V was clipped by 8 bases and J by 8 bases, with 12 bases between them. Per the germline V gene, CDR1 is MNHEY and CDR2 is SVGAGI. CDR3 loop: CASGRSRGYTF. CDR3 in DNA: TGTGCCAGCGGGAGGTCTAGAGGCTACACCTTC.

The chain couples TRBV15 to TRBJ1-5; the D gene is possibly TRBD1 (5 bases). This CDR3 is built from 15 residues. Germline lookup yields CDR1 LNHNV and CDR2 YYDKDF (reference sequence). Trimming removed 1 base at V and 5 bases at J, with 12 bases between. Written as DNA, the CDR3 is TGTGCCACCAGCAGAGTTGGGGACTCGCATCAGCCCCAGCATTTT. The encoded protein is CATSRVGDSHQPQHF.

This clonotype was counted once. The CDR3 DNA is TGTGCCATCAGTGAGTCCGGAGGTTTGGCCAAAAACATTCAGTACTTC. This gives the protein CAISESGGLAKNIQYF. V and J are TRBV10-3 and TRBJ2-4; D may be TRBD2 (5 bases). V was shortened by 0 bases and J by 1 base, with 10 bases between the two germline ends. The CDR3 is made up of 16 amino acids. Germline CDR1 is ENHRY and CDR2 is SYGVKD.

The CDR3 spells CASSVDRGLREQYF. The CDR3 nucleotides read TGTGCCAGTAGTGTGGACAGGGGGCTGCGCGAGCAGTACTTC. The rearrangement uses TRBV19 and TRBJ2-7, with 11 positions matching TRBD1. The ends lost 5 bases at V and 6 bases at J; junction bases unmatched: 6. Germline CDR1 is LNHDA and CDR2 is SQIVND (reference sequence). The CDR3 runs to 14 residues.

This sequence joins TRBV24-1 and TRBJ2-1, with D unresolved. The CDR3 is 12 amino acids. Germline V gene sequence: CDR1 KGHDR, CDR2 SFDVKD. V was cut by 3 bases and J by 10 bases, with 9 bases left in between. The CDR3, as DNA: TGTGCCACCAGTGATCCAGACATAGAGCAGTTCTTC. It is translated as CATSDPDIEQFF.

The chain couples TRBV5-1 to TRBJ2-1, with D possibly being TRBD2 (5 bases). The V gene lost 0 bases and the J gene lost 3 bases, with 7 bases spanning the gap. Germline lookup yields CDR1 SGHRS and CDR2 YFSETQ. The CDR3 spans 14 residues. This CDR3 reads CASSLGGIYNEQFF. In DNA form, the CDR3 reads TGCGCCAGCAGCTTGGGAGGGATCTACAATGAGCAGTTCTTC.

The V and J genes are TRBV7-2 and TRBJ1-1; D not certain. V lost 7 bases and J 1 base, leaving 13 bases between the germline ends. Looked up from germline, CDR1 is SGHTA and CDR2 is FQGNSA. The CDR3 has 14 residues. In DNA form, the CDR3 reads TGTGCCAGCACCTCCAGAAGAACGAACACTGAAGCTTTCTTT. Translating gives CASTSRRTNTEAFF.

The CDR3 DNA reads as TGCAGTACAACCCAAGGGCGTCTCAATCAGCCCCAGCATTTT. Residues: CSTTQGRLNQPQHF. V and J are TRBV29-1 and TRBJ1-5; no definite D call. Looked up from germline, CDR1 is SQVTM and CDR2 is ANQGSEA. The CDR3 runs 14 residues.

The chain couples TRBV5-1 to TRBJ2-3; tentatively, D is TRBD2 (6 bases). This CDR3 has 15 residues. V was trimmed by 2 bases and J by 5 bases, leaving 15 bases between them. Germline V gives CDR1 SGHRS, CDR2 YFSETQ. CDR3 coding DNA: TGCGCCAGCAGCTTATTAGCGGTATCAGGAGATACGCAGTATTTT. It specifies CASSLLAVSGDTQYF.

Here the CDR3 DNA reads TGTGCCAGCAGTTACTCACCCGGTCAGCCCCAGCATTTT. This translates into CASSYSPGQPQHF. V gene TRBV6-5 combines with J gene TRBJ1-5; D unresolved. This CDR3 spans 13 amino acids. Germline V gene data show CDR1 as MNHEY and CDR2 as SVGAGI. V lost 0 bases and J 6 bases, leaving 6 bases between the germline ends.

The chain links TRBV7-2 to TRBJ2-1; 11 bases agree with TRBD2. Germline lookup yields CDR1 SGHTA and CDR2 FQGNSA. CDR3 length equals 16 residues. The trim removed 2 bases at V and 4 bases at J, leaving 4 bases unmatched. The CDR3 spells CASSLQPSGRYNEQFF. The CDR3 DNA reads TGTGCCAGCAGCTTACAGCCTAGCGGGAGGTACAATGAGCAGTTCTTC.

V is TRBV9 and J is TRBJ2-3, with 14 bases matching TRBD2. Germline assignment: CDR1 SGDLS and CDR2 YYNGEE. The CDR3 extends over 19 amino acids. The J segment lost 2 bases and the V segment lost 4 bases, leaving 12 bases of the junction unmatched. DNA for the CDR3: TGTGCCAGCAGCAACACCAGACTAGCGGGAGGGGGGAACACAGATACGCAGTATTTT. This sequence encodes CASSNTRLAGGGNTDTQYF.

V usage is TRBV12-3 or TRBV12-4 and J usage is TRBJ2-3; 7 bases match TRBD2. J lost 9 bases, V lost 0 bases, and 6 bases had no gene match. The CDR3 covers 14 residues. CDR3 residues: CASSLAGGPITQYF. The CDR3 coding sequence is TGTGCCAGCAGTTTAGCGGGAGGGCCCATAACGCAGTATTTT.

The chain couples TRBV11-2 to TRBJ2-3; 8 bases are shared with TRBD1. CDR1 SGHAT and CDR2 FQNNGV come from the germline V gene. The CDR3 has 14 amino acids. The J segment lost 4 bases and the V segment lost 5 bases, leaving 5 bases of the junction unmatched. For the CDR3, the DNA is TGTGCCAGCAGCCGTTGGACAGGGCCAGATACGCAGTATTTT. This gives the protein CASSRWTGPDTQYF. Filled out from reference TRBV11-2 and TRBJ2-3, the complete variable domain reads EAGVAQSPRYKIIEKRQSVAFWCNPISGHATLYWYQQILGQGPKLLIQFQNNGVVDDSQLPKDRFSAERLKGVDSTLKIQPAKLEDSAVYLCASSRWTGPDTQYFGPGTRLTVL.

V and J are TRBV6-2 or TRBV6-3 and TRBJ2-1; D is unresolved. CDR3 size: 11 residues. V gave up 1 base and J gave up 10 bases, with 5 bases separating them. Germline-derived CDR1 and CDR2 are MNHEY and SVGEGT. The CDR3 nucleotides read TGTGCCAGCAGTTACTTTCAAGAGCAGTTCTTC. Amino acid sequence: CASSYFQEQFF.

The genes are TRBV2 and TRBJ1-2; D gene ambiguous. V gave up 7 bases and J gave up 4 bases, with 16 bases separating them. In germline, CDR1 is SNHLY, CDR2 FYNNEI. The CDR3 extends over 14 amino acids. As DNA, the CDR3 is TGTGCCAGCATCGTAGTACCTCAAGTCTATGGCTACACCTTC. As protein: CASIVVPQVYGYTF.

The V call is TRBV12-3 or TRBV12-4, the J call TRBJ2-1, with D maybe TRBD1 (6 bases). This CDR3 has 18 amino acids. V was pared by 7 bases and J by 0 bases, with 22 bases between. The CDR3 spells CASIGQSLAWSSYNEQFF. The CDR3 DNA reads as TGTGCCAGCATCGGACAGAGCCTCGCCTGGAGCTCCTACAATGAGCAGTTCTTC.

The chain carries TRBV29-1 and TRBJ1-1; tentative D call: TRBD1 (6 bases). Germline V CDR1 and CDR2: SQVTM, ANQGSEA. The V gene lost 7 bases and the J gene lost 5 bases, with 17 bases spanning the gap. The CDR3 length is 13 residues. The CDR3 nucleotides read TGCAGCGCCCAAGGGGGAGGGGTGACTGAAGCTTTCTTT. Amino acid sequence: CSAQGGGVTEAFF.

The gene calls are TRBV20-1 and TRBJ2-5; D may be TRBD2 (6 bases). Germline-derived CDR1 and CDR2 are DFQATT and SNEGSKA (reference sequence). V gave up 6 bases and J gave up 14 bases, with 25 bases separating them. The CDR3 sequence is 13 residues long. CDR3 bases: TGCAGTGCCGCAACCCCCCCGGGAGCCCCAGTCTACTTC. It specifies CSAATPPGAPVYF.

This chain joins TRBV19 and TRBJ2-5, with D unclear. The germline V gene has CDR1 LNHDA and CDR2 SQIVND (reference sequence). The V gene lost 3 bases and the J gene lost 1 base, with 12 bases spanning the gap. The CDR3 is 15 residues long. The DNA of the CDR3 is TGTGCCAGTAGTATGGCTTCGGCTCTCCAAGAGACCCAGTACTTC. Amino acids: CASSMASALQETQYF. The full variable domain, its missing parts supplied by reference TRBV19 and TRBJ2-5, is DGGITQSPKYLFRKEGQNVTLSCEQNLNHDAMYWYRQDPGQGLRLIYYSQIVNDFQKGDIAEGYSVSREKKESFPLTVTSAQKNPTAFYLCASSMASALQETQYFGPGTRLLVL.

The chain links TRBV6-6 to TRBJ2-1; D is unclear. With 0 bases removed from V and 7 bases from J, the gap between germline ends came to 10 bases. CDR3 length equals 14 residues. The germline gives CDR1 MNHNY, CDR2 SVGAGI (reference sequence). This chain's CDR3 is CASSYSQATNEQFF. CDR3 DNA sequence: TGTGCCAGCAGTTACTCGCAGGCTACAAATGAGCAGTTCTTC.

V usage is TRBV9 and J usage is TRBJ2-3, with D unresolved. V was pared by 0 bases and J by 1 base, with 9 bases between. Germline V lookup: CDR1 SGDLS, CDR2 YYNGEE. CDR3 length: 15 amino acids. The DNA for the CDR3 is TGTGCCAGCAGCGTAGTGTGGAGAGGCACAGATACGCAGTATTTT. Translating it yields CASSVVWRGTDTQYF.

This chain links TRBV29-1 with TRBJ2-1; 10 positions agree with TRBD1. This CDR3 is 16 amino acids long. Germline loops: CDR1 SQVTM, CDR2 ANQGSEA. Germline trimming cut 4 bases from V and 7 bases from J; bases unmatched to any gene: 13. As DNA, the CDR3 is TGCAGCGTTGCCCACCTGACAGGGGGCGCTGGAAATGAGCAGTTCTTC. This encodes CSVAHLTGGAGNEQFF.

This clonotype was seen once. The CDR3 protein is CASSQDTASGWADTQYF. Here the CDR3 DNA reads TGCGCCAGCAGCCAAGATACCGCTTCGGGTTGGGCAGATACGCAGTATTTT. The chain couples TRBV4-1 to TRBJ2-3; D call uncertain. CDR1 is MGHRA and CDR2 is YSYEKL in the germline V gene. V was pared by 0 bases and J by 4 bases, with 17 bases between. The length of the CDR3 is 17 residues.

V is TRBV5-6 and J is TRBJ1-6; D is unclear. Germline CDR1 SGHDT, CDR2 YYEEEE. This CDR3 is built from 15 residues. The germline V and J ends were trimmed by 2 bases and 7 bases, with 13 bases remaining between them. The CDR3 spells CASSFSPEQNSPLHF. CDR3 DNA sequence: TGTGCCAGCAGCTTTTCCCCAGAACAAAATTCACCCCTCCACTTT.

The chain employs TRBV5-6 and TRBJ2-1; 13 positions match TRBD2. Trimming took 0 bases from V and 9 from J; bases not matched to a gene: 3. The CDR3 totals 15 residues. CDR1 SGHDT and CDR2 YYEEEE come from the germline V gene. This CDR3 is CASSLGLAGGSEQFF. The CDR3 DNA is TGTGCCAGCAGCTTGGGACTAGCGGGGGGCAGTGAGCAGTTCTTC.

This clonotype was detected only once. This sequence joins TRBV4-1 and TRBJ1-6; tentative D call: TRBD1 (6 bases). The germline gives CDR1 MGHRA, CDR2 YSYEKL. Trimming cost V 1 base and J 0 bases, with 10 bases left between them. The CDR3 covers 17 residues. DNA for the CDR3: TGCGCCAGCAGCCAAGCATCGGACAGCTCCTATAATTCACCCCTCCACTTT. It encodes CASSQASDSSYNSPLHF.

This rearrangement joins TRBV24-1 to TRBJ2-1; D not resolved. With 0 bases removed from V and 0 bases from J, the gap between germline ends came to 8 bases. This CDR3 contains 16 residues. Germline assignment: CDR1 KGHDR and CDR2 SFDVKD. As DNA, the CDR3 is TGTGCCACCAGTGATTTGGTTAGGAGCTCCTACAATGAGCAGTTCTTC. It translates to CATSDLVRSSYNEQFF.

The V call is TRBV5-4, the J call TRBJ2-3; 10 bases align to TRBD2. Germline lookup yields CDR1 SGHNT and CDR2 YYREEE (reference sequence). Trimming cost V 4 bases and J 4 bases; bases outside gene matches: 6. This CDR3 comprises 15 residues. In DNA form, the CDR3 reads TGTGCCAGCAGCCCGTCGAGCGGGAGGGCAGATACGCAGTATTTT. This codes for CASSPSSGRADTQYF.